A single sample is the source of the 15 T cell receptor beta chains below, sequenced in a study of CD8 T cells in Susac syndrome. Reverse transcription used about 0.45 to 1 ug RNA and random hexamers. TCRdb redid the calling of the immunoSEQ multiplex PCR reads with MiXCR, one entry per CDR3 protein. Here the sample spans some 96,000 distinct CDR3 sequences, nearly 97% being singletons. Sequenced sample: CD8+ T cells from PBMCs. The receptors originated from a human donor with Susac syndrome.

The chain employs TRBV29-1 and TRBJ2-5, with D perhaps matching TRBD1 (5 bases). Germline loops: CDR1 SQVTM, CDR2 ANQGSEA. The CDR3 length is 15 residues. V lost 0 bases and J lost 4, with 15 bases in between. CDR3 in DNA: TGCAGCGTTGAAGATCGGGCAGGGATGAGAGAGACCCAGTACTTC. Translated: CSVEDRAGMRETQYF.

The chain joins TRBV12-3 or TRBV12-4 to TRBJ1-2; D remains ambiguous. V was cut by 2 bases and J by 8 bases, with 9 bases left in between. The CDR3 runs to 12 residues. The CDR3 DNA is TGTGCCAGCAGTTTAACGGAAGACGGCTACACCTTC. This codes for CASSLTEDGYTF.

In the case of this clonotype: Germline is not matched at one junction end, which may reflect a read error. The chain joins TRBV15 to TRBJ2-2; 9 bases are shared with TRBD2. This CDR3 has 14 residues. Per germline, CDR1 LNHNV and CDR2 YYDKDF (reference sequence). The CDR3 DNA reads TGTGCCACCAGCAGAGATATTGAAGCGGGGGGGCTGTTTTTT. Translation gives CATSRDIEAGGLFF.

The chain links TRBV4-1 to TRBJ2-2, with TRBD1 matching 8 bases. This CDR3 spans 15 amino acids. Germline trimming cut 3 bases from V and 2 bases from J; bases unmatched to any gene: 2. The germline V gene encodes CDR1 MGHRA and CDR2 YSYEKL. CDR3 amino acids: CASSQTGDNTGELFF. The DNA of the CDR3 is TGCGCCAGCAGCCAGACAGGGGATAACACCGGGGAGCTGTTTTTT.

This sequence joins TRBV20-1 and TRBJ2-3; TRBD2 aligns across 7 bases. V gave up 6 bases and J gave up 0 bases; unmatched junction bases: 6. The CDR3 covers 14 residues. The germline gives CDR1 DFQATT, CDR2 SNEGSKA (reference sequence). As DNA, the CDR3 is TGCAGTGCCCTAAAAGCGGGAAGCACAGATACGCAGTATTTT. It yields the protein CSALKAGSTDTQYF.

This sequence joins TRBV20-1 and TRBJ2-5, with TRBD2 matching 9 bases. The CDR3 is 15 residues long. Germline assignment: CDR1 DFQATT and CDR2 SNEGSKA (reference sequence). J was trimmed by 8 bases and V by 6 bases; bases with no gene match: 16. The CDR3 spells CSAAGEASGTGTQYF. In nucleotides, the CDR3 is TGCAGTGCCGCGGGGGAGGCTAGCGGGACCGGCACCCAGTACTTC.

The chain recombines TRBV5-1 with TRBJ2-5, with no clear D. The germline V gene encodes CDR1 SGHRS and CDR2 YFSETQ. V was trimmed by 0 bases and J by 11 bases, leaving 14 bases between them. There are 13 residues in the CDR3. The CDR3, as DNA: TGCGCCAGCAGCTTGGGGACCGAAAGTTCTCAGTACTTC. Amino acid sequence: CASSLGTESSQYF.

The chain carries TRBV20-1 and TRBJ2-4; D possibly corresponds to TRBD1 (6 bases). The CDR3 spans 16 residues. Germline CDR1 and CDR2: DFQATT and SNEGSKA (reference sequence). V was trimmed by 0 bases and J by 0 bases, leaving 12 bases between them. The CDR3 DNA reads TGCAGTGCTAGAGATGGCAGGGACATAGCCAAAAACATTCAGTACTTC. Translating gives CSARDGRDIAKNIQYF.

The chain couples TRBV6-5 to TRBJ2-1, with D perhaps assigned TRBD1 or TRBD2 (5 bases each). The germline V gene encodes CDR1 MNHEY and CDR2 SVGAGI. Deletions cut 7 bases from V and 9 bases from J, with 10 bases between. The CDR3 loop spans 11 amino acids. This CDR3 is CASTQGTEQFF. The CDR3 DNA reads TGTGCCAGCACCCAAGGGACTGAGCAGTTCTTC.

The chain uses TRBV20-1 and TRBJ2-7; D not resolved. The V gene's germline CDR1 is DFQATT and CDR2 SNEGSKA (reference sequence). V was trimmed by 3 bases and J by 4 bases, leaving 10 bases between them. The CDR3 totals 12 residues. CDR3 in amino acids: CSARGSRYEQYF. Here the CDR3 DNA reads TGCAGTGCTAGGGGCTCGAGGTACGAGCAGTACTTC.

The rearrangement links TRBV4-1 to TRBJ1-2; D is perhaps TRBD1 (5 bases). Germline V lookup: CDR1 MGHRA, CDR2 YSYEKL. V dropped 0 bases and J dropped 3 bases, with 8 bases sitting between them. The CDR3 sequence is 14 residues long. DNA for the CDR3: TGCGCCAGCAGCCAAGAAGGGGCGTACTATGGCTACACCTTC. Its translation: CASSQEGAYYGYTF.

The chain joins TRBV28 to TRBJ2-7, with D uncertain. This CDR3 comprises 11 residues. Trimming pared 7 bases from V and 3 bases from J, leaving 7 bases between. Germline CDR1 is MDHEN and CDR2 is SYDVKM. The DNA for the CDR3 is TGTGCCAGCACCATTAACTACGAGCAGTACTTC. Residues: CASTINYEQYF.

This chain links TRBV20-1 with TRBJ2-5; no reliable D call. V gave up 5 bases and J gave up 5 bases, with 6 bases separating them. From germline, CDR1 is DFQATT and CDR2 SNEGSKA (reference sequence). The CDR3 sequence is 10 residues long. The CDR3 bases are TGCAGTGCTCTCGAGGAGACCCAGTACTTC. It is translated as CSALEETQYF.

The CDR3 region is CASSLNLGETDEQYF. CDR3 coding DNA: TGTGCCAGCAGTTTAAACCTCGGAGAAACGGACGAGCAGTACTTC. The V and J genes are TRBV6-5 and TRBJ2-7; D ambiguous. CDR3 size: 15 residues. Trimming removed 4 bases from V and 5 bases from J, with 18 bases in between. Germline loops: CDR1 MNHEY, CDR2 SVGAGI.

The chain recombines TRBV19 with TRBJ2-5; TRBD2 matches at 7 bases. J gave up 5 bases and V 1 base, and 10 bases lay outside the gene matches. The CDR3 runs 16 residues. CDR1 is LNHDA and CDR2 is SQIVND in the germline V gene (reference sequence). CDR3 protein: CASSIGASGARETQYF. The CDR3 region has the DNA TGTGCCAGTAGTATAGGGGCTAGCGGAGCTCGCGAGACCCAGTACTTC.